What follows are 20 T cell receptor beta chains derived from one specimen sequenced in a study of blood T cell repertoires in COVID-19. Profiling relied on immunoSEQ multiplex PCR, and the TCRdb table lists in-frame clones only, not all of them. The sample contains 150,000 or so clones, 75% to 80% of which appear only once. What was sequenced was PBMCs or T cells enriched from blood (not recorded which). The source is a woman aged 45-59 years who had recovered from COVID-19.

The chain has TRBV20-1 and TRBJ2-7, with 10 bases that match TRBD1. V lost 3 bases and J lost 3; bases outside the gene matches: 5. Germline lookup yields CDR1 DFQATT and CDR2 SNEGSKA (reference sequence). The CDR3 has 14 residues. The CDR3 DNA reads TGCAGTGCTAGTGAGGACAGGGGGATCTACGAGCAGTACTTC. Protein sequence: CSASEDRGIYEQYF.

The rearrangement uses TRBV7-8 and TRBJ1-5, with D hard to call. V lost 5 bases, J lost 0 bases, and 11 bases lay in between. CDR1 is SGHVS and CDR2 is FQNEAQ in the germline V gene. CDR3 length equals 15 residues. The CDR3 spells CASSPDGNSNQPQHF. Written as DNA, the CDR3 is TGTGCCAGCAGCCCTGACGGGAATAGCAATCAGCCCCAGCATTTT.

This rearrangement joins TRBV5-5 to TRBJ2-2, with TRBD1 as a possible D gene (6 bases). There are 13 residues in the CDR3. Germline V gene data show CDR1 as SGHKS and CDR2 as YYEKEE (reference sequence). V was clipped by 4 bases and J by 6 bases, with 10 bases between them. DNA for the CDR3: TGTGCCAGCAGCCCCAGGGGAGCCGGGGAGCTGTTTTTT. It yields the protein CASSPRGAGELFF.

The V gene is TRBV29-1, the J gene TRBJ2-7, with 12 bases identical to TRBD2. Losses at the gene ends were 2 bases for V and 0 bases for J; bases not matched to a gene: 5. The CDR3 contains 16 residues. In germline, CDR1 is SQVTM, CDR2 ANQGSEA. The CDR3 here is CSVELAGGFSSYEQYF. DNA for the CDR3: TGCAGCGTTGAACTAGCGGGAGGGTTTTCCTCCTACGAGCAGTACTTC.

The chain combines TRBV1 with TRBJ2-1; the table's D call TRBD2 went unverified against the DNA. TRBV1 is tagged as a pseudogene. The length of the CDR3 is 17 residues. In DNA, the CDR3 is TGCACCAGCAGCCATTTTTTCTCTGGACCCGGGAACAATGAGCAGTTCTTC. It encodes CTSSHFFSGPGNNEQFF.

The chain combines TRBV19 with TRBJ1-2, with 10 nucleotides matching TRBD1. The V gene end was trimmed by 4 bases and the J gene end by 2 bases; junction bases not matched to a gene: 7. The CDR3 runs 16 residues. From germline, CDR1 is LNHDA and CDR2 SQIVND (reference sequence). CDR3: CASSKRQGASNYGYTF. DNA of the CDR3: TGTGCCAGTAGTAAAAGACAGGGGGCCTCCAACTATGGCTACACCTTC.

The chain carries TRBV19 and TRBJ1-3; 7 nucleotides line up with TRBD1. Germline CDR1 is LNHDA and CDR2 is SQIVND (reference sequence). CDR3 size: 16 residues. V lost 5 bases, J lost 3 bases, and 10 bases stayed unmatched. The CDR3 region has the DNA TGTGCCAGTAGTTCCCAACAGGGGACTGGTGGAAACACCATATATTTT. Translation gives CASSSQQGTGGNTIYF. Supplemented by reference TRBV19 and TRBJ1-3, the full variable domain reads DGGITQSPKYLFRKEGQNVTLSCEQNLNHDAMYWYRQDPGQGLRLIYYSQIVNDFQKGDIAEGYSVSREKKESFPLTVTSAQKNPTAFYLCASSSQQGTGGNTIYFGEGSWLTVV.

This rearrangement joins TRBV7-9 to TRBJ2-5; 8 nucleotides align to TRBD2. This CDR3 spans 14 amino acids. V gave up 4 bases and J gave up 9 bases; unmatched junction bases: 10. Germline CDR1 is SEHNR and CDR2 is FQNEAQ (reference sequence). CDR3 protein: CASSSSDRGGSQYF. The DNA of the CDR3 is TGTGCCAGCAGCTCCAGTGACCGCGGGGGGTCCCAGTACTTC. The full variable domain, in which reference TRBV7-9 and TRBJ2-5 provide the parts outside the CDR3, is DTGVSQNPRHKITKRGQNVTFRCDPISEHNRLYWYRQTLGQGPEFLTYFQNEAQLEKSRLLSDRFSAERPKGSFSTLEIQRTEQGDSAMYLCASSSSDRGGSQYFGPGTRLLVL.

CDR3 in DNA: TGTGCCAGTAGTATAGTAACAGGGGAAACTGAAGCTTTCTTT. This gives the protein CASSIVTGETEAFF. V gene TRBV19 combines with J gene TRBJ1-1, with 7 bases matching TRBD1. CDR3 length: 14 residues. Germline V gene lookup returns CDR1 LNHDA and CDR2 SQIVND (reference sequence). The J segment lost 5 bases and the V segment lost 1 base, leaving 4 bases of the junction unmatched.

The chain combines TRBV11-3 with TRBJ2-5; 10 bases line up with TRBD2. The CDR3 extends over 19 amino acids. The V gene end was trimmed by 0 bases and the J gene end by 0 bases; junction bases not matched to a gene: 10. Germline CDR1 and CDR2: SGHNT and YENEEA. The CDR3, as DNA: TGTGCCAGCAGCTTAGAGAGAGCGGGGGGGATAACGTACCAAGAGACCCAGTACTTC. It translates to CASSLERAGGITYQETQYF.

This sequence joins TRBV3-1 (or the pseudogene TRBV3-2) and TRBJ1-5; 7 bases are a match to TRBD1. The germline CDR1 and CDR2 sequences are LGHDT and YNNKEL (reference sequence). The CDR3 has 15 amino acids. V lost 3 bases, J lost 3 bases, and 5 bases stayed unmatched. CDR3 residues: CASSHSGQTNQPQHF. CDR3 DNA: TGTGCCAGCAGCCACTCGGGACAGACCAATCAGCCCCAGCATTTT.

This clone appeared many times. The V and J genes are TRBV7-9 and TRBJ2-5; the match to TRBD2 covers 11 bases. Germline V gives CDR1 SEHNR, CDR2 FQNEAQ (reference sequence). V dropped 1 base and J dropped 2; count of bases not matched to a gene: 9. The CDR3 covers 18 residues. The CDR3 loop reads CASSLVAGGPPNQETQYF. For the CDR3, the DNA is TGTGCCAGCAGCTTAGTAGCGGGGGGGCCCCCCAATCAAGAGACCCAGTACTTC.

The chain carries TRBV4-1 and TRBJ2-7; 7 positions match TRBD2. Looked up from germline, CDR1 is MGHRA and CDR2 is YSYEKL. This CDR3 region has 14 residues. V gave up 1 base and J gave up 1 base; unmatched junction bases: 1. The CDR3 loop reads CASSQGDYSYEQYF. CDR3 in DNA: TGCGCCAGCAGCCAAGGGGACTATTCCTACGAGCAGTACTTC.

In this sample, this clone turned up a few times. This rearrangement joins TRBV7-8 to TRBJ1-2; possibly TRBD1 for D (6 bases). Germline CDR1 and CDR2: SGHVS and FQNEAQ. V shed 2 bases and J shed 6 bases, with 13 bases lying between them. The CDR3 runs to 14 residues. The CDR3 bases are TGTGCCAGCAGCTTATCCGACAGGTTGGATGGCTACACCTTC. It specifies CASSLSDRLDGYTF.

V usage is TRBV24-1 and J usage is TRBJ1-1; 9 positions agree with TRBD1. The length of the CDR3 is 16 residues. V gave up 6 bases and J gave up 0 bases; unmatched junction bases: 7. In germline, CDR1 is KGHDR, CDR2 SFDVKD. This CDR3 is CATSHRGPWVNTEAFF. The CDR3, as DNA: TGTGCCACCAGTCACAGGGGGCCTTGGGTGAACACTGAAGCTTTCTTT.

The gene calls are TRBV5-1 and TRBJ2-3, with 15 nucleotides matching TRBD2. CDR1 is SGHRS, CDR2 YFSETQ, per germline. The J segment lost 5 bases and the V segment lost 4 bases, leaving 5 bases of the junction unmatched. The CDR3 covers 16 residues. CDR3 sequence: CASSLGLAGGQDTQYF. CDR3 nucleotides: TGCGCCAGCAGCCTTGGACTAGCGGGGGGGCAAGATACGCAGTATTTT.

A single count supports this clone. The V gene is TRBV28, the J gene TRBJ1-2; perhaps TRBD1 as D (6 bases). Trimming left V 1 base short and J 2 bases short, with 11 bases between. Per germline, CDR1 MDHEN and CDR2 SYDVKM. CDR3 length: 15 amino acids. In DNA, the CDR3 is TGTGCCAGCAGTTTATATCTAACAGGGAACTATGGCTACACCTTC. Its translation: CASSLYLTGNYGYTF.

The chain recombines TRBV10-3 with TRBJ1-2, with 7 bases that match TRBD1. Germline V lookup: CDR1 ENHRY, CDR2 SYGVKD. Trimming cost V 0 bases and J 3 bases; bases outside gene matches: 7. CDR3 length: 16 amino acids. Written as DNA, the CDR3 is TGTGCCATCAGTGAGTCGAGGGGGCAGATAGACTATGGCTACACCTTC. As protein: CAISESRGQIDYGYTF.

The chain couples TRBV7-3 to TRBJ2-1; D not certain. In germline, CDR1 is SGHTA, CDR2 FQGTGA. V was trimmed by 5 bases and J by 0 bases, leaving 11 bases between them. The CDR3 sequence is 15 residues long. This CDR3 reads CASSPDWSSYNEQFF. In DNA form, the CDR3 reads TGTGCCAGCAGCCCCGACTGGAGCTCCTACAATGAGCAGTTCTTC.

The chain carries TRBV25-1 and TRBJ2-1; 7 nucleotides match TRBD2. This CDR3 region has 15 residues. Trimming removed 4 bases from V and 6 bases from J; junction bases left unmatched: 9. Germline CDR1 is MGHDK and CDR2 is SYGVNS. The CDR3 region has the DNA TGTGCCAGCAGTGGGGGGGGACTCAGGCGCAATGAGCAGTTCTTC. It translates to CASSGGGLRRNEQFF.